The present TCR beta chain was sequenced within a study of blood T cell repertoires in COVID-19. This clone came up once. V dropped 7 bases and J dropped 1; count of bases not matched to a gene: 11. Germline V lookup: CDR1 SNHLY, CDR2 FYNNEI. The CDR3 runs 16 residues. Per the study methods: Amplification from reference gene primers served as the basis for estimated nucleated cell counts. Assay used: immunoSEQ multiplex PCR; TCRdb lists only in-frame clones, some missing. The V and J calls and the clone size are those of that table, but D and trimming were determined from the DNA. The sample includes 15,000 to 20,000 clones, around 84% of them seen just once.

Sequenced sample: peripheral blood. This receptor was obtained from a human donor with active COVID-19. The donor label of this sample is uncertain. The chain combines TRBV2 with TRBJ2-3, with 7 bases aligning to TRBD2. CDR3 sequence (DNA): TGTGCCAGCACCGTTTCGGTGGGGGGGGGCACAGATACGCAGTATTTT. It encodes CASTVSVGGGTDTQYF.